This TCR beta chain stems from a study of T cell responses to AZD1222 COVID-19 vaccine. About the research overall: Doses given second, at about 4 or about 12 weeks, were pooled.

The V and J ends lost 3 bases and 4 bases respectively, with 12 bases between them. The CDR3 has 14 residues. Looked up from germline, CDR1 is LNHDA and CDR2 is SQIVND (reference sequence). TCRdb keeps only in-frame clones here, not all; method: immunoSEQ multiplex PCR. Of about 120,000 clones in the sample, over 75% are singletons; the top ten hold about 10%. This clonotype was obtained from an adult in good health. This specimen consisted of peripheral blood, obtained on day 0 of AZD1222 vaccination. V is TRBV19 and J is TRBJ1-1; D is unresolved. The CDR3 sequence is CASSIPGYGTEAFF. CDR3 nucleotide sequence: TGTGCCAGTAGTATCCCAGGTTATGGCACTGAAGCTTTCTTT.